The sequence of this TCR beta chain was determined in a study of T cell changes during pregnancy in multiple sclerosis. This clone was detected only once. Only in-frame clones appear in the TCRdb table, and some are missing; sequencing was by immunoSEQ multiplex PCR. This table has 45,000 to 55,000 clones, over 80% appearing once. Looked up from germline, CDR1 is MDHEN and CDR2 is SYDVKM. After removal of 4 bases from V and 7 bases from J, the junction contained 5 bases not matched to a gene. This CDR3 has 13 residues. The sequence came from a female donor in good health, enrolled as a control in a pregnancy study. The sample consisted of CD4+ T cells from peripheral blood mononuclear cells, taken after pregnancy. V usage is TRBV28 and J usage is TRBJ2-7, with 9 positions matching TRBD1. In DNA, the CDR3 is TGTGCCAGCAGTTCACACAGGGGGCTAGAGCAGTACTTC. Translating it yields CASSSHRGLEQYF. Filled out from reference TRBV28 and TRBJ2-7, the complete variable domain reads DVKVTQSSRYLVKRTGEKVFLECVQDMDHENMFWYRQDPGLGLRLIYFSYDVKMKEKGDIPEGYSVSREKKERFSLILESASTNQTSMYLCASSSHRGLEQYFGPGTRLTVT.